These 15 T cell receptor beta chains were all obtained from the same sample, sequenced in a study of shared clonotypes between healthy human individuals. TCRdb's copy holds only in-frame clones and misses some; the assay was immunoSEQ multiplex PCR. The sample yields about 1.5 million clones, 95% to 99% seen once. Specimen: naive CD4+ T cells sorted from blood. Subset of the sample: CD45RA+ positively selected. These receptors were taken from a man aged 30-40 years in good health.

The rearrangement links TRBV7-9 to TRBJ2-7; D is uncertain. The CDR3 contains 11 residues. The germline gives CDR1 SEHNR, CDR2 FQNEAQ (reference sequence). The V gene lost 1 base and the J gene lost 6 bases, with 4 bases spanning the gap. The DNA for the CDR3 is TGTGCCAGCAGCTTAGGGCCCGAGCAGTACTTC. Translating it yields CASSLGPEQYF.

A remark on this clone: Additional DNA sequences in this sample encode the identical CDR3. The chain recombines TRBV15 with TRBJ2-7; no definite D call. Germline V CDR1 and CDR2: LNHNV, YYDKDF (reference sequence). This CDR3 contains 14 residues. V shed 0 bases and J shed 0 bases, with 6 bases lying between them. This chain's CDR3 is CATSRDRSSYEQYF. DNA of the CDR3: TGTGCCACCAGCAGAGACCGGAGCTCCTACGAGCAGTACTTC.

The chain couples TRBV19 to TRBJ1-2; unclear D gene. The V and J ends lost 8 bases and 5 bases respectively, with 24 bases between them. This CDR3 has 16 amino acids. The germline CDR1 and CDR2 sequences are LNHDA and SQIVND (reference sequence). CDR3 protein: CASSSTLIGPAYGYTF. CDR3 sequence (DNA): TGTGCCAGTTCCTCCACCCTCATCGGACCGGCGTATGGCTACACCTTC.

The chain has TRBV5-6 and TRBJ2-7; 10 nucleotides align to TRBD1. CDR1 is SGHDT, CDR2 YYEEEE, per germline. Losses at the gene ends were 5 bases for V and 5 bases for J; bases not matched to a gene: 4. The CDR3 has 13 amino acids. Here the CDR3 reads CASSTGTGDEQYF. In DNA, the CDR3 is TGTGCCAGCAGTACCGGGACAGGGGACGAGCAGTACTTC.

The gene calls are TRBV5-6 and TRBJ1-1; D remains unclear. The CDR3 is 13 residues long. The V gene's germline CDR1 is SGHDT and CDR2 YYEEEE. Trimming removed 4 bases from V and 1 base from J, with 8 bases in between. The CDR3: CASSIPGNTEAFF. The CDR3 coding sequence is TGTGCCAGCAGCATTCCGGGGAACACTGAAGCTTTCTTT.

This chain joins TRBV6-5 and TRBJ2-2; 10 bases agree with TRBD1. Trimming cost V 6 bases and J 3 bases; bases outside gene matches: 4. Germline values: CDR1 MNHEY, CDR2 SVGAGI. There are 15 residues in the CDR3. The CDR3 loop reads CASSHGQGDTGELFF. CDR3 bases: TGTGCCAGCAGCCATGGACAGGGGGACACCGGGGAGCTGTTTTTT.

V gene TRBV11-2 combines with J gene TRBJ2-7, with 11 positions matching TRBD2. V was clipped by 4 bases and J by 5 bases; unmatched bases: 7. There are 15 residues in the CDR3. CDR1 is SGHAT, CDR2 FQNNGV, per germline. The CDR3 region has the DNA TGTGCCAGCAGCTCGAGTAGCGGGAGGGCCGACGAGCAGTACTTC. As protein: CASSSSSGRADEQYF.

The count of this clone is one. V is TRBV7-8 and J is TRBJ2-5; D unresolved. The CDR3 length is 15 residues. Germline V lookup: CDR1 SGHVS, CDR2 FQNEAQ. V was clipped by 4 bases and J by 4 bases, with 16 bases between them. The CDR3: CASSYSTRPGETQYF. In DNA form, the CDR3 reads TGTGCCAGCAGCTACTCGACGAGACCGGGAGAGACCCAGTACTTC.

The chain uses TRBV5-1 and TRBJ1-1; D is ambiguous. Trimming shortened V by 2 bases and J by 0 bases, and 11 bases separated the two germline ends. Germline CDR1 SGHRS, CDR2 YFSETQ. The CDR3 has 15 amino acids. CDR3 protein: CASSFGPMMNTEAFF. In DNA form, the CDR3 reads TGCGCCAGCAGCTTCGGGCCAATGATGAACACTGAAGCTTTCTTT.

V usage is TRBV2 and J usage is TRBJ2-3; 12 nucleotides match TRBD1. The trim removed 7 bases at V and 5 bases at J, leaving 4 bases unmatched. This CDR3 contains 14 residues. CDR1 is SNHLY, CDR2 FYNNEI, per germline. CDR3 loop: CASMGQGAIDTQYF. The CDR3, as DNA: TGTGCCAGCATGGGACAGGGGGCAATAGATACGCAGTATTTT. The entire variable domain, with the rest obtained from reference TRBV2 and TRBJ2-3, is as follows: EPEVTQTPSHQVTQMGQEVILRCVPISNHLYFYWYRQILGQKVEFLVSFYNNEISEKSEIFDDQFSVERPDGSNFTLKIRSTKLEDSAMYFCASMGQGAIDTQYFGPGTRLTVL.

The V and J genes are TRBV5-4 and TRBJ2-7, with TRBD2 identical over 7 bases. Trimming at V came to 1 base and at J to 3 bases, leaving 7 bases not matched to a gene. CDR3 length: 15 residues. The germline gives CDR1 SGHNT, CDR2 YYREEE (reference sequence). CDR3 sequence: CASSLFVPGGYEQYF. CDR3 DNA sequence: TGTGCCAGCAGCTTGTTCGTCCCGGGGGGCTACGAGCAGTACTTC.

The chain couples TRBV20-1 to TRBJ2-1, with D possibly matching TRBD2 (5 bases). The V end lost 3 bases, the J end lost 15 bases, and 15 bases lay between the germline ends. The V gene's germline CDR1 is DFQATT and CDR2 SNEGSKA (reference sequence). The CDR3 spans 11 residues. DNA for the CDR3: TGCAGTGCTAGCCCCAACGCGGGCTGGTTCTTC. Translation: CSASPNAGWFF.

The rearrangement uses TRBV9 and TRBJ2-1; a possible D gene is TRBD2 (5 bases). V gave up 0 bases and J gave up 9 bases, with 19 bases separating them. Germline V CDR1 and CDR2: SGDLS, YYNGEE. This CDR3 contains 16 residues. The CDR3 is CASSVVASQVGGEQFF. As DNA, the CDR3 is TGTGCCAGCAGCGTAGTAGCGTCCCAAGTAGGCGGTGAGCAGTTCTTC. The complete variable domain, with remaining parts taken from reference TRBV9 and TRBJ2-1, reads DSGVTQTPKHLITATGQRVTLRCSPRSGDLSVYWYQQSLDQGLQFLIQYYNGEERAKGNILERFSAQQFPDLHSELNLSSLELGDSALYFCASSVVASQVGGEQFFGPGTRLTVL.

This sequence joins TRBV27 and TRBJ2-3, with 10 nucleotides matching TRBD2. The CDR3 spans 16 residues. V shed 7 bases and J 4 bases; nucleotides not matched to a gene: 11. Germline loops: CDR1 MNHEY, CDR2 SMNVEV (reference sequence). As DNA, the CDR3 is TGTGCCAGCACTAATCTAGCGGGAGTCTTCGCAGATACGCAGTATTTT. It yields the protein CASTNLAGVFADTQYF.

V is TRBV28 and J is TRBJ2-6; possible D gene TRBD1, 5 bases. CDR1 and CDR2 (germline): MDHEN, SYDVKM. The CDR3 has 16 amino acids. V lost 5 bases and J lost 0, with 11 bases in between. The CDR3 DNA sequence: TGTGCCAGCAGTCCTGACAGACTCTCTGGGGCCAACGTCCTGACTTTC. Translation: CASSPDRLSGANVLTF.